A single sample is the source of the 23 T cell receptor beta chains below, sequenced in a study of T cell repertoires in cytomegalovirus infection. TCRdb processed the reads anew with MiXCR; each CDR3 protein has one entry. Among about 180,000 distinct CDR3 sequences listed, about 22% were seen once. Their antigens remain unidentified. The sample here was CD8+ T cells from cultured PBMCs, taken from culture after CMV antigen stimulation. These receptors came from a human donor in good health (CMV status not recorded). Some clones in this sample may be carry-over from other donors' samples.

The chain recombines TRBV7-2 with TRBJ2-1; D is perhaps TRBD2 (5 bases). Germline values: CDR1 SGHTA, CDR2 FQGNSA. With 1 base removed from V and 2 bases from J, the gap between germline ends came to 9 bases. This CDR3 is built from 15 residues. CDR3 DNA sequence: TGTGCCAGCAGCTTAGAAGCGGTCCCCTACAATGAGCAGTTCTTC. It codes for CASSLEAVPYNEQFF.

The gene calls are TRBV10-3 and TRBJ2-1, with D perhaps matching TRBD2 (6 bases). Germline V lookup: CDR1 ENHRY, CDR2 SYGVKD. CDR3 length: 15 residues. The V end lost 2 bases, the J end lost 6 bases, and 14 bases lay between the germline ends. CDR3 residues: CAISEPTTSFNEQFF. The CDR3 coding sequence is TGTGCCATCAGTGAGCCTACGACTAGTTTCAATGAGCAGTTCTTC.

The chain carries TRBV20-1 and TRBJ1-1; D gene ambiguous. The germline V gene has CDR1 DFQATT and CDR2 SNEGSKA (reference sequence). The V end was cut by 0 bases, the J end by 3 bases, with 20 bases between. This CDR3 is built from 17 residues. This CDR3 reads CSARDRQSSRRDTEAFF. In DNA form, the CDR3 reads TGCAGTGCTAGAGATCGTCAATCCTCCCGAAGGGACACTGAAGCTTTCTTT.

This rearrangement joins TRBV25-1 to TRBJ2-7; TRBD1 might be the D (5 bases). Between the trimmed V and J ends, which lost 8 bases and 4 bases, there was a span of 21 bases. Germline-derived CDR1 and CDR2 are MGHDK and SYGVNS. The CDR3 is 15 amino acids. CDR3 nucleotides: TGTGCCAGCGAAGTAGACGGGTCAGGGTCATACGAGCAGTACTTC. Amino acid sequence: CASEVDGSGSYEQYF.

This clonotype appeared a single time. A read error may explain this, as a much larger clone is one base away. The rearrangement links TRBV4-2 to TRBJ2-7; 9 positions match TRBD1. The CDR3 extends over 15 amino acids. The germline CDR1 and CDR2 sequences are LGHNA and YNFKEQ. CDR3 region: CVSSQEDRGGYEQYF. CDR3 DNA: TGTGTCAGCAGCCAAGAGGACAGGGGAGGCTACGAGCAGTACTTC.

Only a few counts were recorded for this clonotype. The CDR3 is CSASGPKRGTDTQYF. The DNA for the CDR3 is TGCAGTGCCTCGGGACCTAAGAGGGGCACAGATACGCAGTATTTT. V is TRBV20-1 and J is TRBJ2-3; perhaps D is TRBD1 or TRBD2 (5 bases each). Trimming removed 6 bases from V and 1 base from J, with 17 bases in between. This CDR3 comprises 15 residues. Germline V gives CDR1 DFQATT, CDR2 SNEGSKA (reference sequence).

The CDR3 spells CASSSFLGTDTQYF. The CDR3 DNA is TGTGCCAGCAGCTCGTTTCTCGGCACAGATACGCAGTATTTT. This sequence joins TRBV11-2 and TRBJ2-3; D not certain. V was shortened by 4 bases and J by 1 base, with 9 bases between the two germline ends. The CDR3 sequence is 14 residues long. CDR1 is SGHAT and CDR2 is FQNNGV in the germline V gene.

The chain combines TRBV6-6 with TRBJ1-5; TRBD1 is a possible D gene (5 bases). Germline loops: CDR1 MNHNY, CDR2 SVGAGI (reference sequence). The CDR3 runs to 17 residues. With 0 bases removed from V and 6 bases from J, the gap between germline ends came to 18 bases. CDR3 bases: TGTGCCAGCAGTTACTCGAGGGGTTACGGGGGACCTCAGCCCCAGCATTTT. Its translation: CASSYSRGYGGPQPQHF.

V is TRBV12-3 or TRBV12-4 and J is TRBJ2-2, with 7 nucleotides matching TRBD1. The CDR3 length is 15 residues. Trimming cost V 5 bases and J 5 bases; bases outside gene matches: 8. This chain's CDR3 is CASSLVTGQTGELFF. The CDR3 bases are TGTGCCAGCAGTCTAGTGACAGGGCAGACCGGGGAGCTGTTTTTT.

This clonotype was counted a few times. This chain uses TRBV7-8 with TRBJ1-1; 10 bases align to TRBD1. CDR1 and CDR2 (germline): SGHVS, FQNEAQ. The CDR3 runs 15 residues. Trimming at V came to 5 bases and at J to 2 bases, leaving 5 bases not matched to a gene. The CDR3 spells CASSVRDRGNTEAFF. DNA for the CDR3: TGTGCCAGCAGCGTCCGGGACAGGGGTAACACTGAAGCTTTCTTT. Combining the CDR3 with reference TRBV7-8 and TRBJ1-1 gives the whole variable domain GAGVSQSPRYKVAKRGQDVALRCDPISGHVSLFWYQQALGQGPEFLTYFQNEAQLDKSGLPSDRFFAERPEGSVSTLKIQRTQQEDSAVYLCASSVRDRGNTEAFFGQGTRLTVV.

The chain carries TRBV7-2 and TRBJ2-7; D might be TRBD2 (6 bases). The V end was cut by 1 base, the J end by 5 bases, with 18 bases between. CDR3 size: 16 residues. CDR1 and CDR2 from the germline V gene are SGHTA and FQGNSA. The CDR3 region is CASSLDLGGLADEQYF. Written as DNA, the CDR3 is TGTGCCAGCAGCTTAGACTTAGGAGGGTTGGCGGACGAGCAGTACTTC.

The chain joins TRBV29-1 to TRBJ1-2, with TRBD1 as a possible D gene (6 bases). Germline assignment: CDR1 SQVTM and CDR2 ANQGSEA. Trimming removed 2 bases at V and 8 bases at J, with 18 bases between. The CDR3 extends over 14 amino acids. CDR3 sequence: CSVELGRGLWGYTF. In DNA form, the CDR3 reads TGCAGCGTTGAATTGGGCAGGGGTCTTTGGGGCTACACCTTC. The complete variable domain, with remaining parts taken from reference TRBV29-1 and TRBJ1-2, reads SAVISQKPSRDICQRGTSLTIQCQVDSQVTMMFWYRQQPGQSLTLIATANQGSEATYESGFVIDKFPISRPNLTFSTLTVSNMSPEDSSIYLCSVELGRGLWGYTFGSGTRLTVV.

In this sample, this clonotype turned up many times. The J gene is TRBJ2-2, the V gene TRBV7-6; the D is unclear. V lost 5 bases, J lost 6 bases, and 10 bases lay in between. The CDR3 has 13 amino acids. CDR1 is SGHVS, CDR2 FNYEAQ, per germline. CDR3 sequence reads: CASSPGRAGELFF. CDR3 coding DNA: TGTGCCAGCAGCCCTGGACGAGCCGGGGAGCTGTTTTTT.

The DNA for the CDR3 is TGTGCCAGCAGCTTACACAGGGGGGCCTACGAGCAGTACTTC. As protein: CASSLHRGAYEQYF. The V gene is TRBV7-2, the J gene TRBJ2-7; TRBD1 matches at 8 bases. V gave up 2 bases and J gave up 2 bases; unmatched junction bases: 2. Germline V gene lookup returns CDR1 SGHTA and CDR2 FQGNSA. The CDR3 length is 14 residues. Variable domain in full (rest from reference TRBV7-2 and TRBJ2-7): GAGVSQSPSNKVTEKGKDVELRCDPISGHTALYWYRQSLGQGLEFLIYFQGNSAPDKSGLPSDRFSAERTGGSVSTLTIQRTQQEDSAVYLCASSLHRGAYEQYFGPGTRLTVT.

The chain joins TRBV7-6 to TRBJ1-4, with a possible D match to TRBD1 (6 bases). The CDR3 is 15 residues long. The germline CDR1 and CDR2 sequences are SGHVS and FNYEAQ. Trimming took off 1 base at V and 7 bases at J, with 13 bases between the two ends. The CDR3 sequence is CASSLDRAASEKLFF. CDR3 sequence (DNA): TGTGCCAGCAGCTTAGACAGGGCAGCTAGTGAAAAACTGTTTTTT. Together with reference TRBV7-6 and TRBJ1-4, the CDR3 gives the full variable domain: GAGVSQSPRYKVTKRGQDVALRCDPISGHVSLYWYRQALGQGPEFLTYFNYEAQQDKSGLPNDRFSAERPEGSISTLTIQRTEQRDSAMYRCASSLDRAASEKLFFGSGTQLSVL.

The V and J genes are TRBV7-2 and TRBJ2-1; 7 positions agree with TRBD1. This CDR3 has 14 residues. Per the germline V gene, CDR1 is SGHTA and CDR2 is FQGNSA. Unmatched junction bases numbered 9, after V lost 10 bases and J lost 3 bases. CDR3 sequence (DNA): TGTGCCATCCTCCGGGACAGCCTCTACAATGAGCAGTTCTTC. It encodes CAILRDSLYNEQFF. Looking up the rest from reference TRBV7-2 and TRBJ2-1 gives the full variable domain: GAGVSQSPSNKVTEKGKDVELRCDPISGHTALYWYRQSLGQGLEFLIYFQGNSAPDKSGLPSDRFSAERTGGSVSTLTIQRTQQEDSAVYLCAILRDSLYNEQFFGPGTRLTVL.

The chain employs TRBV29-1 and TRBJ2-2; 8 nucleotides agree with TRBD2. The CDR3 consists of 15 residues. The germline CDR1 and CDR2 sequences are SQVTM and ANQGSEA. The trim removed 1 base at V and 0 bases at J, leaving 1 base unmatched. CDR3 bases: TGCAGCGTTGAAGGCGGGGGGTCGAACACCGGGGAGCTGTTTTTT. Encoded protein: CSVEGGGSNTGELFF.

The chain is built from TRBV6-2 or TRBV6-3 and TRBJ1-5; no definite D call. The CDR3 length is 15 residues. Between the trimmed V and J ends, which lost 1 base and 1 base, there was a span of 8 bases. Germline V gene data show CDR1 as MNHEY and CDR2 as SVGEGT. CDR3 amino acids: CASSYYGGSNQPQHF. CDR3 nucleotide sequence: TGTGCCAGCAGTTACTACGGTGGGAGCAATCAGCCCCAGCATTTT.

This clonotype has just a few counts. V gene TRBV7-8 combines with J gene TRBJ1-1, with 7 bases identical to TRBD1. This CDR3 is 15 amino acids long. Losses at the gene ends were 5 bases for V and 4 bases for J; bases not matched to a gene: 10. Germline CDR1 reads SGHVS; CDR2 reads FQNEAQ. The CDR3 nucleotides are TGTGCCAGCAGCCCCGACAGGGCCCGGGGCACTGAAGCTTTCTTT. This translates into CASSPDRARGTEAFF.

This rearrangement joins TRBV5-6 to TRBJ2-1; D gene ambiguous. Trimming removed 4 bases from V and 7 bases from J, with 9 bases in between. CDR3 size: 12 residues. The V gene's germline CDR1 is SGHDT and CDR2 YYEEEE. The CDR3 region has the DNA TGTGCCAGCAGCCCTTCGAGGAATGAGCAGTTCTTC. It specifies CASSPSRNEQFF.

The chain carries TRBV7-9 and TRBJ2-3; tentative D call: TRBD2 (6 bases). CDR3 length: 15 residues. Germline V gene lookup returns CDR1 SEHNR and CDR2 FQNEAQ (reference sequence). V lost 4 bases, J lost 4 bases, and 15 bases lay in between. CDR3 amino acids: CASSSGGVRSDTQYF. The CDR3 region has the DNA TGTGCCAGCAGCTCCGGGGGAGTACGGTCAGATACGCAGTATTTT.

This clonotype was counted a few times. This CDR3 reads CASSGGALGNEQFF. CDR3 DNA sequence: TGTGCCAGCAGCGGGGGGGCCCTTGGGAATGAGCAGTTCTTC. The chain is built from TRBV7-8 and TRBJ2-1; D may be TRBD2 (7 bases). Trimming left V 5 bases short and J 7 bases short, with 15 bases between. Germline V gene data show CDR1 as SGHVS and CDR2 as FQNEAQ. This CDR3 has 14 residues.

V gene TRBV6-6 combines with J gene TRBJ2-7; D gene ambiguous. Trimming removed 7 bases from V and 3 bases from J, with 19 bases in between. This CDR3 contains 15 residues. Germline lookup yields CDR1 MNHNY and CDR2 SVGAGI (reference sequence). CDR3 coding DNA: TGTGCCAGCACCGTAAACCCCAGCAAGAACTACGAGCAGTACTTC. It translates to CASTVNPSKNYEQYF.